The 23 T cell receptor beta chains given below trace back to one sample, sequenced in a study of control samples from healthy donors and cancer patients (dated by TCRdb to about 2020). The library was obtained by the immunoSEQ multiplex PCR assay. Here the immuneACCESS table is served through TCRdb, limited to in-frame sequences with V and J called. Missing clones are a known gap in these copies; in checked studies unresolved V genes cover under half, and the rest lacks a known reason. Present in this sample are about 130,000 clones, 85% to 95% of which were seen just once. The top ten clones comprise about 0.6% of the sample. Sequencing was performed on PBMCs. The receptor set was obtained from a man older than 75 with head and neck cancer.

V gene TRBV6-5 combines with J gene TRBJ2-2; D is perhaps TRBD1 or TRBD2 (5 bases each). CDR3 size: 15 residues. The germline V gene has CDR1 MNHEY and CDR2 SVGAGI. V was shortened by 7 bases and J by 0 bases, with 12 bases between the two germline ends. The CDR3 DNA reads TGTGCCAGCATCCCCCGGGGCCCGAACACCGGGGAGCTGTTTTTT. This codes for CASIPRGPNTGELFF.

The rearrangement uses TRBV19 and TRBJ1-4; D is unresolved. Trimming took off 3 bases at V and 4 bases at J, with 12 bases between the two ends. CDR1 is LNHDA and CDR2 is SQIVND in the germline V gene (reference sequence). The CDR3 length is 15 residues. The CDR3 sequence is CASSISWQSNEKLFF. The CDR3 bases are TGTGCCAGTAGTATCTCTTGGCAGAGTAATGAAAAACTGTTTTTT.

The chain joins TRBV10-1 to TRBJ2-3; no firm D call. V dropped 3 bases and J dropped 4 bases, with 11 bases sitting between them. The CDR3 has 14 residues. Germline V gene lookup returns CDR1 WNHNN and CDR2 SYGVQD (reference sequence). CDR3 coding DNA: TGCGCCAGCAGTGAAGGGCCCGAATCAGATACGCAGTATTTT. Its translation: CASSEGPESDTQYF.

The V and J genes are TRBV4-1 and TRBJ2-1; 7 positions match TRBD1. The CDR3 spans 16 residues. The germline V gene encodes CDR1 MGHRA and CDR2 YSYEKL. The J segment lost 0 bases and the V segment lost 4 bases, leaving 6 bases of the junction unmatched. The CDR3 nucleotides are TGCGCCAGCAGCCTGTCAGGGGGTAGCTCCTACAATGAGCAGTTCTTC. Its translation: CASSLSGGSSYNEQFF.

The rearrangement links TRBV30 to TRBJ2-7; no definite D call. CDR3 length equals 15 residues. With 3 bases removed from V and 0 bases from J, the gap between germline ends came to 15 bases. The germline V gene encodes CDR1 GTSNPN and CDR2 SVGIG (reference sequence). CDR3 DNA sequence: TGTGCCTGGAGCGGCAAGGGTTACTCCTCCTACGAGCAGTACTTC. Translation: CAWSGKGYSSYEQYF.

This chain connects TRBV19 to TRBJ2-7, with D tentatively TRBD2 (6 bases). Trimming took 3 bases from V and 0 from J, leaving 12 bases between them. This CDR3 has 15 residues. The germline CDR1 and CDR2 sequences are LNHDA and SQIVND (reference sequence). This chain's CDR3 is CASSMKAGSSYEQYF. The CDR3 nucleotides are TGTGCCAGTAGTATGAAGGCGGGGAGCTCCTACGAGCAGTACTTC.

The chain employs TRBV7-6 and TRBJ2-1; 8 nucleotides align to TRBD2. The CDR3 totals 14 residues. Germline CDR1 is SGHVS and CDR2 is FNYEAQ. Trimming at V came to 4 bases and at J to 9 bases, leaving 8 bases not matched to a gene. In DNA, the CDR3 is TGTGCCAGCAGCTCCTCGGGGGGGTGGGCTGAGCAGTTCTTC. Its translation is CASSSSGGWAEQFF. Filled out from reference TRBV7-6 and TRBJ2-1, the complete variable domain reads GAGVSQSPRYKVTKRGQDVALRCDPISGHVSLYWYRQALGQGPEFLTYFNYEAQQDKSGLPNDRFSAERPEGSISTLTIQRTEQRDSAMYRCASSSSGGWAEQFFGPGTRLTVL.

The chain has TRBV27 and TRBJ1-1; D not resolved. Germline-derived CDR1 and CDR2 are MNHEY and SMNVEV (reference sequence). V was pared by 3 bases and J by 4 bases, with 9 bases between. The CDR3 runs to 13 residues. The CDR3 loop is CASSFGVVTEAFF. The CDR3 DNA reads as TGTGCCAGCAGTTTCGGGGTGGTCACTGAAGCTTTCTTT.

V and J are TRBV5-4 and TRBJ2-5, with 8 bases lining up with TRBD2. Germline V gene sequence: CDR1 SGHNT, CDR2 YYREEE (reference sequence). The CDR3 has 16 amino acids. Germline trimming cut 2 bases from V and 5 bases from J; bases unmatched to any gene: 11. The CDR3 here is CASSLNAGGGGETQYF. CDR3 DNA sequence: TGTGCCAGCAGCTTAAACGCGGGGGGCGGTGGGGAGACCCAGTACTTC. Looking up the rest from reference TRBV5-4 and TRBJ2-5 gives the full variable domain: ETGVTQSPTHLIKTRGQQVTLRCSSQSGHNTVSWYQQALGQGPQFIFQYYREEENGRGNFPPRFSGLQFPNYSSELNVNALELDDSALYLCASSLNAGGGGETQYFGPGTRLLVL.

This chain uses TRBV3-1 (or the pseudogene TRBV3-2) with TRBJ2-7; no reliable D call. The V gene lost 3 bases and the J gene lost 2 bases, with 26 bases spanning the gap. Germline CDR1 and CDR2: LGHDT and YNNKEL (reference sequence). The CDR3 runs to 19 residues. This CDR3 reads CASSHWSKSDRMSTYEQYF. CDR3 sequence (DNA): TGTGCCAGCAGCCACTGGTCTAAGTCGGACCGTATGTCGACCTACGAGCAGTACTTC.

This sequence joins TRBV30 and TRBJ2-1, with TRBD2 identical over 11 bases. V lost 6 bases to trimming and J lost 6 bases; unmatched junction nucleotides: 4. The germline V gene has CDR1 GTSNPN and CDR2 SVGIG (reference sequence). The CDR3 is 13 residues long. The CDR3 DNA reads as TGTGCCTGCACTAGCGGGGGACCCAATGAGCAGTTCTTC. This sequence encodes CACTSGGPNEQFF. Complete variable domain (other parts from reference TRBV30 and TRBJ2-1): SQTIHQWPATLVQPVGSPLSLECTVEGTSNPNLYWYRQAAGRGLQLLFYSVGIGQISSEVPQNLSASRPQDRQFILSSKKLLLSDSGFYLCACTSGGPNEQFFGPGTRLTVL.

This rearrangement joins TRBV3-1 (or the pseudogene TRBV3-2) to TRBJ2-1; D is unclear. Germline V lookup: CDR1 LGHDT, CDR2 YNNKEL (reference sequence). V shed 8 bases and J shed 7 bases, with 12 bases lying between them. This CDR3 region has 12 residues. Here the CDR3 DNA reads TGTGCCAGCGGATCCACCGTTAATGAGCAGTTCTTC. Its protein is CASGSTVNEQFF.

In DNA, the CDR3 is TGCGCCAGCAGCCTGGACGGATACTCCTACGAGCAGTACTTC. This sequence encodes CASSLDGYSYEQYF. The chain recombines TRBV5-1 with TRBJ2-7; no reliable D call. Trimming cost V 4 bases and J 0 bases, with 11 bases left between them. The CDR3 totals 14 residues. The germline V gene has CDR1 SGHRS and CDR2 YFSETQ.

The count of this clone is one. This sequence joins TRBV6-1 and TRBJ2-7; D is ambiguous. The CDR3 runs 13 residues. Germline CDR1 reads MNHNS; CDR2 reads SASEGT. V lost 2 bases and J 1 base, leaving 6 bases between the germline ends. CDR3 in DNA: TGTGCCAGCAGTGAACAGGCGTCCTACGAGCAGTACTTC. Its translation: CASSEQASYEQYF.

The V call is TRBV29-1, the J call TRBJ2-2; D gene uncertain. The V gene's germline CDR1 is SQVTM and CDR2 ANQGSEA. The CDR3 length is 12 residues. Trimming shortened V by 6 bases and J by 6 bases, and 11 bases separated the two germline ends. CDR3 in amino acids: CSVSYLSGELFF. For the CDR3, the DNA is TGCAGCGTCTCCTACCTTTCCGGGGAGCTGTTTTTT.

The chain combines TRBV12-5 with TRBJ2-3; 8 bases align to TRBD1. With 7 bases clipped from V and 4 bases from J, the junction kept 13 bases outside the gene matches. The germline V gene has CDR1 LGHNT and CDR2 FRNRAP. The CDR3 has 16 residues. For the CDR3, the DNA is TGTGCTAGTGCCCAACACTCGACAGGGGCGGCAGATACGCAGTATTTT. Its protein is CASAQHSTGAADTQYF.

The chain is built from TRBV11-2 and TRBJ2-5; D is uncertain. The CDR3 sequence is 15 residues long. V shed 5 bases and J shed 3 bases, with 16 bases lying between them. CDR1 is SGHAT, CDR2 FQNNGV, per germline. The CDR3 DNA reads TGTGCCAGCAGCCCCCGGTTCGACTCTGAAGAGACCCAGTACTTC. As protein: CASSPRFDSEETQYF.

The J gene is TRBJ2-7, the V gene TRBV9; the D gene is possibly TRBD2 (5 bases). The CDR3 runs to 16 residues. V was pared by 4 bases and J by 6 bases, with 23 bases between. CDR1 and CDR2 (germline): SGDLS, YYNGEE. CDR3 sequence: CASSPFTSGTLGEQYF. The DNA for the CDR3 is TGTGCCAGCAGCCCTTTCACCAGCGGTACCCTTGGCGAGCAGTACTTC.

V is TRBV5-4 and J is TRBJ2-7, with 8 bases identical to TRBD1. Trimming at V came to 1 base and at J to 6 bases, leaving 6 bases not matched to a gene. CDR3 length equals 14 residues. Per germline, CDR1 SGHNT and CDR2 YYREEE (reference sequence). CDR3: CASSLWGQAAEQYF. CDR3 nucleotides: TGTGCCAGCAGCTTGTGGGGACAGGCCGCCGAGCAGTACTTC.

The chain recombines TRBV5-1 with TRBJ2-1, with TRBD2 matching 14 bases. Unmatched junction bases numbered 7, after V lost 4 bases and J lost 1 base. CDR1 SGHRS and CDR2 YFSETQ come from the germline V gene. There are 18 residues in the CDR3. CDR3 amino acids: CASSTSGTSGRSYNEQFF. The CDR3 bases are TGCGCCAGCAGCACAAGCGGGACTAGCGGGAGATCCTACAATGAGCAGTTCTTC. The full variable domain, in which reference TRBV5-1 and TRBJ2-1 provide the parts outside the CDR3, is KAGVTQTPRYLIKTRGQQVTLSCSPISGHRSVSWYQQTPGQGLQFLFEYFSETQRNKGNFPGRFSGRQFSNSRSEMNVSTLELGDSALYLCASSTSGTSGRSYNEQFFGPGTRLTVL.

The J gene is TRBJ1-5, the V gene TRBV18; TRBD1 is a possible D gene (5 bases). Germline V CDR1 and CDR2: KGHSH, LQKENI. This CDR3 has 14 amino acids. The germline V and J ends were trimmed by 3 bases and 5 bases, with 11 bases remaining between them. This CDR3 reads CASSPGVGDQPQHF. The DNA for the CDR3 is TGTGCCAGCTCACCGGGGGTCGGCGATCAGCCCCAGCATTTT.

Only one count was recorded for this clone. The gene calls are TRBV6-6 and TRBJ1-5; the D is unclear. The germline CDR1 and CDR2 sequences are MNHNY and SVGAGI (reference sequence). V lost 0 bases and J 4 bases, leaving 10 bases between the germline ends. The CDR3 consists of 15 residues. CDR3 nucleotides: TGTGCCAGCAGTTACTCGACCGAGGCAAATCAGCCCCAGCATTTT. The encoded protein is CASSYSTEANQPQHF.

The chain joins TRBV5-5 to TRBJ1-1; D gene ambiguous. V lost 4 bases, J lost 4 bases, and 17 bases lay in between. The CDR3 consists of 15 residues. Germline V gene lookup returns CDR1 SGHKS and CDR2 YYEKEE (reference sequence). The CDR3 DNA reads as TGTGCCAGCAGCCTTGGGGTCGCTTTCCCCACTGAAGCTTTCTTT. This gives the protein CASSLGVAFPTEAFF.